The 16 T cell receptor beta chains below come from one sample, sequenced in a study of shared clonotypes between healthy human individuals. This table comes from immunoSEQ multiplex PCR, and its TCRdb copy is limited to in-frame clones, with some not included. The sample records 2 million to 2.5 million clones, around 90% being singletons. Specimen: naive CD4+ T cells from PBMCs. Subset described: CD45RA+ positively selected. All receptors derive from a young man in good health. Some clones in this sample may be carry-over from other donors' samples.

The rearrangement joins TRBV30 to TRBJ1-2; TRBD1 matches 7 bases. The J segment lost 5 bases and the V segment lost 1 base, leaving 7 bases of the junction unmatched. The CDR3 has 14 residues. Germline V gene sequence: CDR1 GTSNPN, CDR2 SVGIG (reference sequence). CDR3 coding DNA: TGTGCCTGGAGTGCCGGGACAGCTCTTTATGGCTACACCTTC. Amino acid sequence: CAWSAGTALYGYTF.

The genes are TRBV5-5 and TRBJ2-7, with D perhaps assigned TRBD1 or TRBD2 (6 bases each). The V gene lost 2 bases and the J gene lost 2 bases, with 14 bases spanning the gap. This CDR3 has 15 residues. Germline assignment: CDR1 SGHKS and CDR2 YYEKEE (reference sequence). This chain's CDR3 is CASSLGGTNPYEQYF. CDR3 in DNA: TGTGCCAGCAGCTTAGGGGGGACGAACCCCTACGAGCAGTACTTC.

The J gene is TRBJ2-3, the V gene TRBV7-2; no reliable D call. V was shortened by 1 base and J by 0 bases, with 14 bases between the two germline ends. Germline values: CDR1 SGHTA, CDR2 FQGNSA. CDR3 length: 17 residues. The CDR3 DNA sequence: TGTGCCAGCAGCTTAGAAAAACATGCCTCTAGCACAGATACGCAGTATTTT. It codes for CASSLEKHASSTDTQYF.

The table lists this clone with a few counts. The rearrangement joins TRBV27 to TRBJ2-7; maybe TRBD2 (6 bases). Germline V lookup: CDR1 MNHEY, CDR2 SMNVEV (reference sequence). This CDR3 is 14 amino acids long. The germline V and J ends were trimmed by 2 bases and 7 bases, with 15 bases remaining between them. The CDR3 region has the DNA TGTGCCAGCAGTTTAGGAGGGCTTGGGAGGGAGCAGTACTTC. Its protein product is CASSLGGLGREQYF.

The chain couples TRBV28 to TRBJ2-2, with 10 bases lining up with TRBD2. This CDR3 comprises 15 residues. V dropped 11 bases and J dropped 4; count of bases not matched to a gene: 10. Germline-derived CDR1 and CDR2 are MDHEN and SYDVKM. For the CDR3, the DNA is TGTGCCCACATGGGAGCGGGAGGGCCCACCGGGGAGCTGTTTTTT. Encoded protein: CAHMGAGGPTGELFF.

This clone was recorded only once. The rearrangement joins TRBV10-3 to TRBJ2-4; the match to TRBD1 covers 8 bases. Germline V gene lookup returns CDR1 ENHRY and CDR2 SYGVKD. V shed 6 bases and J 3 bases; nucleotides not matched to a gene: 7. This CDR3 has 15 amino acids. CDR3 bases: TGTGCCATCAGGGAAGGACAGGGATTCAAAAACATTCAGTACTTC. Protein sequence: CAIREGQGFKNIQYF.

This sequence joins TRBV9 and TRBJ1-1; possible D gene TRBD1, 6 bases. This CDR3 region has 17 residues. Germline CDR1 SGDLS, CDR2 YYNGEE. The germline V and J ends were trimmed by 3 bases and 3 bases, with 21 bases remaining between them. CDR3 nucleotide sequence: TGTGCCAGCAGCGACCGAAGAAGCACAGGGCCGGACACTGAAGCTTTCTTT. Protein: CASSDRRSTGPDTEAFF.

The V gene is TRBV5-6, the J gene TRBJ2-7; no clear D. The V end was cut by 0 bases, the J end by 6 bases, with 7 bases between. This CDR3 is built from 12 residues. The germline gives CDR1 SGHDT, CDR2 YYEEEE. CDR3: CASSLGSGEQYF. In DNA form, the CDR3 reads TGTGCCAGCAGCTTGGGTTCGGGCGAGCAGTACTTC.

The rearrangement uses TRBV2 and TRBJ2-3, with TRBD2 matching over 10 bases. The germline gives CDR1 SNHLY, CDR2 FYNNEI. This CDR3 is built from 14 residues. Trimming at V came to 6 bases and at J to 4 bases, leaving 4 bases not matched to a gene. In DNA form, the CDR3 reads TGTGCCAGCAGAGACGGGACTAGCGCAGATACGCAGTATTTT. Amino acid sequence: CASRDGTSADTQYF. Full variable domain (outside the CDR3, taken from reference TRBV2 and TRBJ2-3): EPEVTQTPSHQVTQMGQEVILRCVPISNHLYFYWYRQILGQKVEFLVSFYNNEISEKSEIFDDQFSVERPDGSNFTLKIRSTKLEDSAMYFCASRDGTSADTQYFGPGTRLTVL.

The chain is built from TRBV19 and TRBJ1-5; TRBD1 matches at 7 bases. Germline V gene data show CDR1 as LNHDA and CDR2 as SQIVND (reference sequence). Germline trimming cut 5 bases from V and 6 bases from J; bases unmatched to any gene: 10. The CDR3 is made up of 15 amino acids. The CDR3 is CASSAGGGRGQPQHF. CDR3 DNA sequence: TGTGCCAGTAGTGCAGGAGGGGGCAGGGGTCAGCCCCAGCATTTT.

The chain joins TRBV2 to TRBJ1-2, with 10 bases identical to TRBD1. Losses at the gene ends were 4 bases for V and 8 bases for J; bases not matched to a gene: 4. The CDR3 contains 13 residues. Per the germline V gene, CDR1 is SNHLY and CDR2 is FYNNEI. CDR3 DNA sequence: TGTGCCAGCAGTGGACAGGGGGCGCAGGGCTACACCTTC. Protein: CASSGQGAQGYTF. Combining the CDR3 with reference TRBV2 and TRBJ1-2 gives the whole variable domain EPEVTQTPSHQVTQMGQEVILRCVPISNHLYFYWYRQILGQKVEFLVSFYNNEISEKSEIFDDQFSVERPDGSNFTLKIRSTKLEDSAMYFCASSGQGAQGYTFGSGTRLTVV.

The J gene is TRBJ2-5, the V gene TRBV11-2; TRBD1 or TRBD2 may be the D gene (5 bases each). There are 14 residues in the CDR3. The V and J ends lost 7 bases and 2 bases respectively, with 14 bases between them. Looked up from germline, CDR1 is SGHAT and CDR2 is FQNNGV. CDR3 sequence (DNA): TGTGCCAGCAACCCTCCGGGGCTTCAAGAGACCCAGTACTTC. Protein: CASNPPGLQETQYF.

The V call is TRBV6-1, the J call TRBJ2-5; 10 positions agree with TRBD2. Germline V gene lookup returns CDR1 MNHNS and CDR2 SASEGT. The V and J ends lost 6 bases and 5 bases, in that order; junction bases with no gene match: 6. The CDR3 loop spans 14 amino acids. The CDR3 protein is CASSYSGRKETQYF. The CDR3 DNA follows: TGTGCCAGCAGCTATAGCGGGAGGAAGGAGACCCAGTACTTC.

CDR3 loop: CASSQRQGHNEQFF. The CDR3 DNA sequence: TGCGCCAGCAGCCAAAGACAGGGGCACAATGAGCAGTTCTTC. The V call is TRBV4-3, the J call TRBJ2-1; TRBD1 matches 8 bases. With 2 bases clipped from V and 5 bases from J, the junction kept 2 bases outside the gene matches. The length of the CDR3 is 14 residues. Looked up from germline, CDR1 is LGHNA and CDR2 is YSLEER.

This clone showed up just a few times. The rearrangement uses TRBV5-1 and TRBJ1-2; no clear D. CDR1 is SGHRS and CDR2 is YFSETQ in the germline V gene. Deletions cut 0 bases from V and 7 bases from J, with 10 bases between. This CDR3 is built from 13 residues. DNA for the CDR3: TGCGCCAGCAGCTTGGCCGCTGGGCCTGGCTACACCTTC. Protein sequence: CASSLAAGPGYTF.

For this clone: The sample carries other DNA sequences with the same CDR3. CDR3 nucleotides: TGCGCCAGCAGCTTGGGGGCAGGGGGCTATGGCTACACCTTC. It encodes CASSLGAGGYGYTF. The rearrangement links TRBV5-1 to TRBJ1-2; 7 bases are a match to TRBD1. Germline lookup yields CDR1 SGHRS and CDR2 YFSETQ. J was trimmed by 4 bases and V by 0 bases; bases with no gene match: 3. The CDR3 length is 14 residues.